Below, 25 T cell receptor beta chains from the same sample are listed, as sequenced in a study of sequential checkpoint blockade in melanoma. Some clones are missing from TCRdb's copy, which holds only in-frame ones; the method was immunoSEQ multiplex PCR. The sample holds about 22,000 clones, 65% to 75% seen once. The treatment: randomized to nivolumab then ipilimumab (arm A) or the reverse (arm B). The input for sequencing was CD8+ T cells sorted from blood (inferred from file names), taken from a patient given nivolumab and ipilimumab in sequence. The receptor source for this set is a human donor with melanoma.

This chain uses TRBV6-1 with TRBJ2-1; tentatively, D is TRBD2 (6 bases). Germline V gives CDR1 MNHNS, CDR2 SASEGT. The CDR3 is 13 residues long. V lost 4 bases, J lost 6 bases, and 10 bases lay in between. The CDR3 nucleotides read TGTGCCAGCAGTGCCGGGGGTATCAATGAGCAGTTCTTC. It encodes CASSAGGINEQFF.

The chain combines TRBV27 with TRBJ1-2, with TRBD1 matching 8 bases. Germline V CDR1 and CDR2: MNHEY, SMNVEV (reference sequence). The CDR3 spans 15 residues. The junction had 11 bases not matched to a gene; V was cut back by 5 bases and J by 6 bases. In DNA, the CDR3 is TGTGCCAGCAGTCCTCGGGCAGGGGGCAGCGATGGCTACACCTTC. It specifies CASSPRAGGSDGYTF.

The genes are TRBV7-9 and TRBJ1-1; maybe TRBD1 (5 bases). This CDR3 has 14 amino acids. Germline CDR1 reads SEHNR; CDR2 reads FQNEAQ (reference sequence). V was shortened by 5 bases and J by 0 bases, with 10 bases between the two germline ends. CDR3 sequence: CASSIGHLNTEAFF. CDR3 nucleotide sequence: TGTGCCAGCAGCATCGGACACTTGAACACTGAAGCTTTCTTT.

The rearrangement uses TRBV4-3 and TRBJ2-3; 8 nucleotides match TRBD1. V was clipped by 4 bases and J by 6 bases; unmatched bases: 6. The germline CDR1 and CDR2 sequences are LGHNA and YSLEER. This CDR3 region has 14 residues. The CDR3 DNA reads TGCGCCAGCAGCCGAGGGACAGGTGGCGATACGCAGTATTTT. The encoded protein is CASSRGTGGDTQYF.

This clone has more than one count but fewer than ten. The V and J genes are TRBV14 and TRBJ2-7, with a tentative D call TRBD2 (6 bases). Germline V lookup: CDR1 SGHDN, CDR2 FVKESK. Trimming shortened V by 3 bases and J by 6 bases, and 12 bases separated the two germline ends. The CDR3 spans 13 residues. CDR3 nucleotide sequence: TGTGCCAGCAGCCAGGTGTCGGGACTCGAGCAGTACGTC. Residues: CASSQVSGLEQYV.

The rearrangement joins TRBV7-9 to TRBJ1-1; no clear D. Germline CDR1 is SEHNR and CDR2 is FQNEAQ (reference sequence). The ends were cut back, 5 bases at V and 8 bases at J, with 21 bases in the middle. This CDR3 region has 15 residues. The CDR3 nucleotides read TGTGCCAGCAGCCCCCCTTCCGGGATGGAGGCCGAAGCTTTCTTT. It yields the protein CASSPPSGMEAEAFF.

The J gene is TRBJ1-2, the V gene TRBV18; 11 bases fit TRBD1. Germline loops: CDR1 KGHSH, CDR2 LQKENI. The trim removed 8 bases at V and 4 bases at J, leaving 15 bases unmatched. There are 17 residues in the CDR3. For the CDR3, the DNA is TGTGCCAGCCCGGCAATTGGACAGGGGGCGCTAGGCTATGGCTACACCTTC. Translated: CASPAIGQGALGYGYTF.

This clone has more than one count but fewer than ten. The CDR3 is CASTLGRGQETQYF. In nucleotides, the CDR3 is TGTGCCAGCACCTTAGGGAGGGGCCAAGAGACCCAGTACTTC. The chain joins TRBV6-5 to TRBJ2-5, with 7 bases lining up with TRBD2. CDR3 length: 14 residues. The germline V gene encodes CDR1 MNHEY and CDR2 SVGAGI. The ends lost 7 bases at V and 1 base at J; junction bases unmatched: 6.

This clone was seen a few times. The germline gene is not matched at one end of the junction; a read error may be the cause. J is TRBJ1-5 and V is TRBV5-4, with D possibly TRBD1 on 5 matching bases. CDR3 length: 16 residues. Germline V gene data show CDR1 as SGHNT and CDR2 as YYREEE (reference sequence). CDR3 protein: CASSPRWSGGEQPQHF. As DNA, the CDR3 is TGCGCCAGCAGCCCAAGATGGTCCGGGGGGGAGCAGCCCCAGCATTTT.

The chain has TRBV9 and TRBJ1-6; TRBD1 agrees at 9 bases. The germline gives CDR1 SGDLS, CDR2 YYNGEE. This CDR3 spans 14 amino acids. J lost 10 bases, V lost 4 bases, and 6 bases had no gene match. The CDR3 DNA is TGTGCCAGCAGCCCCGGGACAGGGATCTCACCCCTCCACTTT. This translates into CASSPGTGISPLHF.

The chain has TRBV19 and TRBJ2-4; tentative D call: TRBD1 (5 bases). The CDR3 length is 12 residues. Germline CDR1 reads LNHDA; CDR2 reads SQIVND (reference sequence). Between the trimmed V and J ends, which lost 6 bases and 9 bases, there was a span of 12 bases. The CDR3 DNA reads as TGTGCCAGTAGGTTGGGGCCGGGCATTCAGTACTTC. Its protein product is CASRLGPGIQYF. The full variable domain, with the rest looked up from reference TRBV19 and TRBJ2-4, is DGGITQSPKYLFRKEGQNVTLSCEQNLNHDAMYWYRQDPGQGLRLIYYSQIVNDFQKGDIAEGYSVSREKKESFPLTVTSAQKNPTAFYLCASRLGPGIQYFGAGTRLSVL.

DNA of the CDR3: TGTGCCAGCAGTTTCCAGGGGAACACCGGGGAGCTGTTTTTT. It yields the protein CASSFQGNTGELFF. The V gene is TRBV27, the J gene TRBJ2-2; maybe TRBD1 (5 bases). Trimming removed 3 bases at V and 1 base at J, with 6 bases between. The CDR3 totals 14 residues. Per germline, CDR1 MNHEY and CDR2 SMNVEV (reference sequence).

The chain's CDR3 is CASSQERGYEQYF. In DNA, the CDR3 is TGTGCCAGCAGCCAAGAAAGGGGCTACGAGCAGTACTTC. The V gene is TRBV4-2, the J gene TRBJ2-7; TRBD1 might be the D (5 bases). Germline values: CDR1 LGHNA, CDR2 YNFKEQ. Trimming left V 0 bases short and J 3 bases short, with 6 bases between. The CDR3 consists of 13 residues.

This clone was picked up many times. An end of the junction differs from the germline gene, which may be a read error. Different DNA sequences within this sample yield the same CDR3. This chain uses TRBV7-9 with TRBJ2-3, with 8 bases matching TRBD2. The CDR3 covers 15 residues. CDR1 and CDR2 (germline): SEHNR, FQNEAQ (reference sequence). This CDR3 is CASSLVGGGTDTQYF. DNA of the CDR3: TGCGCCAGCAGCCTAGTCGGGGGGGGCACAGATACGCAGTATTTT.

This chain's CDR3 is CASSHDRGFYNEQFF. DNA for the CDR3: TGCGCCAGCAGCCACGATAGGGGATTTTACAATGAGCAGTTCTTC. V is TRBV4-3 and J is TRBJ2-1, with D perhaps matching TRBD1 (5 bases). The CDR3 runs to 15 residues. Trimming removed 3 bases from V and 4 bases from J, with 13 bases in between. CDR1 is LGHNA and CDR2 is YSLEER in the germline V gene.

The rearrangement joins TRBV18 to TRBJ2-7, with a weak D call TRBD1 (6 bases). The V and J ends lost 6 bases and 0 bases respectively, with 9 bases between them. Germline loops: CDR1 KGHSH, CDR2 LQKENI. There are 13 residues in the CDR3. CDR3 sequence reads: CASSSQGSYEQYF. CDR3 nucleotides: TGTGCCAGCTCTTCACAGGGCTCCTACGAGCAGTACTTC.

The V and J genes are TRBV19 and TRBJ1-1; perhaps TRBD1 as D (6 bases). The germline V gene has CDR1 LNHDA and CDR2 SQIVND (reference sequence). V was trimmed by 3 bases and J by 6 bases, leaving 8 bases between them. The CDR3 is made up of 12 amino acids. For the CDR3, the DNA is TGTGCCAGTAGTATGGGGGCTGCTGAAGCTTTCTTT. Protein sequence: CASSMGAAEAFF. Complete variable domain (other parts from reference TRBV19 and TRBJ1-1): DGGITQSPKYLFRKEGQNVTLSCEQNLNHDAMYWYRQDPGQGLRLIYYSQIVNDFQKGDIAEGYSVSREKKESFPLTVTSAQKNPTAFYLCASSMGAAEAFFGQGTRLTVV.

This clone was seen a few times. V gene TRBV9 combines with J gene TRBJ2-3, with 9 bases matching TRBD2. From germline, CDR1 is SGDLS and CDR2 YYNGEE. The CDR3 has 16 residues. The V and J ends lost 4 bases and 3 bases, in that order; junction bases with no gene match: 9. CDR3 loop: CASSTFPGLATDTQYF. The CDR3 nucleotides are TGTGCCAGCAGCACTTTTCCGGGACTAGCTACAGATACGCAGTATTTT.

The genes are TRBV9 and TRBJ2-1; D ambiguous. Trimming shortened V by 4 bases and J by 0 bases, and 5 bases separated the two germline ends. The germline V gene has CDR1 SGDLS and CDR2 YYNGEE. This CDR3 contains 13 residues. The CDR3 protein is CASSLPSYNEQFF. In DNA, the CDR3 is TGTGCCAGCAGCCTCCCCTCCTACAATGAGCAGTTCTTC.

This chain joins TRBV13 and TRBJ1-5; D is perhaps TRBD1 (6 bases). The CDR3 length is 14 residues. Germline V gene sequence: CDR1 PRHDT, CDR2 FYEKMQ (reference sequence). V lost 4 bases and J lost 7, with 14 bases in between. CDR3 loop: CASSWGRGEQPQHF. Written as DNA, the CDR3 is TGTGCCAGCAGCTGGGGGCGGGGGGAGCAGCCCCAGCATTTT. Filled out from reference TRBV13 and TRBJ1-5, the complete variable domain reads AAGVIQSPRHLIKEKRETATLKCYPIPRHDTVYWYQQGPGQDPQFLISFYEKMQSDKGSIPDRFSAQQFSDYHSELNMSSLELGDSALYFCASSWGRGEQPQHFGDGTRLSIL.

The V call is TRBV27, the J call TRBJ2-6; the D gene is possibly TRBD2 (5 bases). In germline, CDR1 is MNHEY, CDR2 SMNVEV (reference sequence). Trimming left V 6 bases short and J 2 bases short, with 11 bases between. CDR3 length: 15 residues. In DNA, the CDR3 is TGTGCCAGCAGCCTTGGGCGGGCTGGGGCCAACGTCCTGACTTTC. This translates into CASSLGRAGANVLTF.

On this clone itself: An end of the junction does not agree with germline; a read error may underlie this. Other DNA sequences within the sample encode an identical CDR3. The chain couples TRBV9 to TRBJ1-4; possibly TRBD1 for D (5 bases). The CDR3 is 15 amino acids. The V gene's germline CDR1 is SGDLS and CDR2 YYNGEE. The CDR3 bases are TGTGCCAGCAGTGTAGGTGGGACTAGAGGGGAAAAACTGTTTTTT. This encodes CASSVGGTRGEKLFF.

The rearrangement links TRBV7-6 to TRBJ2-2; TRBD2 matches at 9 bases. V trimming: 3 bases; J trimming: 4 bases; junction bases outside the gene matches: 3. CDR3 length: 15 residues. Germline CDR1 and CDR2: SGHVS and FNYEAQ. The DNA of the CDR3 is TGTGCCAGCAGCTTGGCGGGGGGGGGCACCGGGGAGCTGTTTTTT. It translates to CASSLAGGGTGELFF.

By share, this clone counts as medium-sized (0.01 to 0.1%). The V call is TRBV7-2, the J call TRBJ2-1; 8 bases are shared with TRBD2. Germline V gene data show CDR1 as SGHTA and CDR2 as FQGNSA. This CDR3 region has 15 residues. Trimming cost V 5 bases and J 4 bases; bases outside gene matches: 7. Here the CDR3 reads CASSPGSGAYNEQFF. The CDR3 DNA sequence: TGTGCCAGCAGCCCGGGTAGCGGGGCATACAATGAGCAGTTCTTC.

This clone was found once. The rearrangement joins TRBV9 to TRBJ2-2; tentative D call: TRBD1 (5 bases). The CDR3 totals 16 residues. Trimming took off 3 bases at V and 0 bases at J, with 12 bases between the two ends. Germline V lookup: CDR1 SGDLS, CDR2 YYNGEE. CDR3 in DNA: TGTGCCAGCAGCGAGAGACAGTTCGCGAACACCGGGGAGCTGTTTTTT. Amino acids: CASSERQFANTGELFF.